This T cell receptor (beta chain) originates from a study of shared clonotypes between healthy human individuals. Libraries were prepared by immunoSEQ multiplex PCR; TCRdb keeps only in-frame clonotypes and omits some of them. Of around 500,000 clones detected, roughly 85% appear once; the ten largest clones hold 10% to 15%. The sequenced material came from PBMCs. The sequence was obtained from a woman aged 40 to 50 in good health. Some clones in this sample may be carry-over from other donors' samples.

CDR3 residues: CASSLVGGAEAFF. CDR3 bases: TGTGCCAGCAGCTTAGTAGGGGGGGCTGAAGCTTTCTTT. V is TRBV7-2 and J is TRBJ1-1, with D maybe TRBD1 (6 bases). The V end was cut by 1 base, the J end by 6 bases, with 9 bases between. CDR1 and CDR2 from the germline V gene are SGHTA and FQGNSA. This CDR3 has 13 amino acids.